This entry lists 27 T cell receptor beta chains sequenced from one sample in a study of post-analysis software for immune sequencing data. The study's findings and limits: Four to six TRBV segments were significantly more frequent in patients than in controls. TRBV5-6, TRBV5-1 and TRBV20-1 were among these segments.

cDNA libraries of TCR beta carried unique molecular identifiers. From the PCR reads, TCRdb called clonotypes with MiXCR, one entry per CDR3 protein. The sample holds approximately 260,000 distinct CDR3 sequences, about 40% seen once. Antigen specificity for these receptors is unknown. The sequenced sample consisted of blood. These receptors all come from a girl aged 5-17 years with multiple sclerosis.

With respect to this clonotype: A much larger clonotype is one base distant, so this may be a read error. The CDR3 spells CASSLGQGLGGADTQYF. CDR3 coding DNA: TGTGCCAGCAGTCTGGGACAGGGGCTGGGCGGCGCAGATACGCAGTATTTT. The chain carries TRBV28 and TRBJ2-3; 10 bases match TRBD1. The ends lost 5 bases at V and 4 bases at J; junction bases unmatched: 12. There are 17 residues in the CDR3. Germline lookup yields CDR1 MDHEN and CDR2 SYDVKM.

V gene TRBV20-1 combines with J gene TRBJ1-1; possibly TRBD1 for D (6 bases). V gave up 2 bases and J gave up 5 bases, with 12 bases separating them. This CDR3 is built from 13 residues. Germline V gives CDR1 DFQATT, CDR2 SNEGSKA (reference sequence). The CDR3 loop reads CSARSGGRTEAFF. The CDR3 DNA is TGCAGTGCTAGAAGTGGGGGCCGGACTGAAGCTTTCTTT.

The V call is TRBV28, the J call TRBJ2-4; D gene ambiguous. The CDR3 sequence is 13 residues long. Trimming took 5 bases from V and 6 from J, leaving 11 bases between them. Germline loops: CDR1 MDHEN, CDR2 SYDVKM. The chain's CDR3 is CASSTDVGNIQYF. CDR3 bases: TGTGCCAGCAGTACGGACGTAGGAAACATTCAGTACTTC.

V and J are TRBV29-1 and TRBJ2-4; D gene ambiguous. The CDR3 consists of 12 residues. V was cut by 3 bases and J by 0 bases, with 3 bases left in between. Germline CDR1 is SQVTM and CDR2 is ANQGSEA. The CDR3 loop reads CSVELAKNIQYF. The CDR3 bases are TGCAGCGTTGAGCTAGCCAAAAACATTCAGTACTTC. Based on the CDR3 plus reference TRBV29-1 and TRBJ2-4, the full variable domain is SAVISQKPSRDICQRGTSLTIQCQVDSQVTMMFWYRQQPGQSLTLIATANQGSEATYESGFVIDKFPISRPNLTFSTLTVSNMSPEDSSIYLCSVELAKNIQYFGAGTRLSVL.

The gene calls are TRBV15 and TRBJ2-7, with D perhaps TRBD1 or TRBD2 (7 bases each). V was trimmed by 3 bases and J by 1 base, leaving 13 bases between them. Germline V gene sequence: CDR1 LNHNV, CDR2 YYDKDF (reference sequence). This CDR3 spans 15 amino acids. The CDR3 region is CATSSNQGGSYEQYF. The CDR3 nucleotides read TGTGCCACCAGCAGTAACCAGGGGGGGTCCTACGAGCAGTACTTC. The full variable domain, completed using reference TRBV15 and TRBJ2-7, is DAMVIQNPRYQVTQFGKPVTLSCSQTLNHNVMYWYQQKSSQAPKLLFHYYDKDFNNEADTPDNFQSRRPNTSFCFLDIRSPGLGDTAMYLCATSSNQGGSYEQYFGPGTRLTVT.

There are many counts of this clonotype. This chain links TRBV5-1 with TRBJ2-2, with 11 bases lining up with TRBD1. Trimming removed 3 bases from V and 3 bases from J; junction bases left unmatched: 1. From germline, CDR1 is SGHRS and CDR2 YFSETQ. This CDR3 is built from 15 residues. The CDR3 sequence: CASSWTGGDTGELFF. CDR3 DNA sequence: TGCGCCAGCAGCTGGACAGGGGGCGACACCGGGGAGCTGTTTTTT.

This clonotype was seen ten or more times. The rearrangement joins TRBV24-1 to TRBJ2-5; perhaps D is TRBD1 or TRBD2 (5 bases each). Per germline, CDR1 KGHDR and CDR2 SFDVKD. With 4 bases removed from V and 6 bases from J, the gap between germline ends came to 20 bases. CDR3 length equals 16 residues. The CDR3 spells CATSDFRAGTGKTQYF. CDR3 in DNA: TGTGCCACCAGTGACTTCCGGGCAGGGACCGGAAAGACCCAGTACTTC.

V gene TRBV7-9 combines with J gene TRBJ1-5; D is undetermined. The germline V gene has CDR1 SEHNR and CDR2 FQNEAQ (reference sequence). V lost 0 bases and J lost 2, with 5 bases in between. The length of the CDR3 is 14 residues. The chain's CDR3 is CASSLAMGNQPQHF. CDR3 in DNA: TGTGCCAGCAGCTTAGCGATGGGCAATCAGCCCCAGCATTTT.

J is TRBJ2-1 and V is TRBV5-1; 14 bases line up with TRBD2. The DNA matches TRBJ2-7 better at its end, which makes the J call doubtful. There are 18 residues in the CDR3. The germline CDR1 and CDR2 sequences are SGHRS and YFSETQ. The CDR3: CASSTGLAGDLFDNEQYF. DNA for the CDR3: TGCGCCAGCAGCACGGGACTAGCGGGGGACCTCTTCGACAATGAGCAGTACTTC.

This clonotype was seen a handful of times. The chain has TRBV27 and TRBJ2-7, with a possible D match to TRBD1 (6 bases). CDR1 and CDR2 (germline): MNHEY, SMNVEV (reference sequence). Trimming took 7 bases from V and 0 from J, leaving 13 bases between them. CDR3 length: 14 amino acids. CDR3 nucleotide sequence: TGTGCCAGCAAATTGGGGGCTAGCTCCTACGAGCAGTACTTC. It translates to CASKLGASSYEQYF.

A note on this clonotype: This may be a read error, as it is one base from a much larger clone. The chain recombines TRBV2 with TRBJ2-1, with D possibly being TRBD1 or TRBD2 (5 bases each). This CDR3 is built from 13 residues. Between the trimmed V and J ends, which lost 11 bases and 6 bases, there was a span of 17 bases. CDR1 is SNHLY and CDR2 is FYNNEI in the germline V gene. The CDR3 DNA reads as TGTGCCGGCATGCGGACTGGGGGCAATGAGCAGTTCTTC. Translation: CAGMRTGGNEQFF.

The genes are TRBV11-2 and TRBJ2-5; 7 positions match TRBD1. Germline trimming cut 1 base from V and 2 bases from J; bases unmatched to any gene: 10. This CDR3 has 17 residues. CDR1 is SGHAT, CDR2 FQNNGV, per germline. For the CDR3, the DNA is TGTGCCAGCAGCTTAGTCGGCAGGGGGTCTAGACAAGAGACCCAGTACTTC. It yields the protein CASSLVGRGSRQETQYF.

The V call is TRBV28, the J call TRBJ2-5, with D possibly matching TRBD2 (5 bases). Between the trimmed V and J ends, which lost 3 bases and 1 base, there was a span of 9 bases. The CDR3 consists of 14 residues. CDR1 and CDR2 from the germline V gene are MDHEN and SYDVKM. CDR3 DNA: TGTGCCAGCAGTTTGGAGGCAACCCAAGAGACCCAGTACTTC. Residues: CASSLEATQETQYF.

As regards this clonotype: A single base separates this from a much larger clone, so it may be a read error. This chain joins TRBV7-2 and TRBJ1-5; TRBD1 might be the D (6 bases). Trimming left V 4 bases short and J 5 bases short, with 12 bases between. This CDR3 is 14 amino acids long. The germline gives CDR1 SGHTA, CDR2 FQGNSA. CDR3 in DNA: TGTGCCAGCAGCTGTTGGGCAGGGGATCAGCCCCAGCATTTT. Amino acids: CASSCWAGDQPQHF.

As for this clonotype: It may be a read error: a sequence one base away is much more abundant. The chain links TRBV11-2 to TRBJ2-5; no definite D call. The germline V gene has CDR1 SGHAT and CDR2 FQNNGV. The CDR3 sequence is 14 residues long. The DNA of the CDR3 is TGTGCCGGCAGCTTTCTCTTGGGCCAAGAGACCCAGTACTTC. Protein sequence: CAGSFLLGQETQYF. Drawing the rest from reference TRBV11-2 and TRBJ2-5, the complete variable domain is EAGVAQSPRYKIIEKRQSVAFWCNPISGHATLYWYQQILGQGPKLLIQFQNNGVVDDSQLPKDRFSAERLKGVDSTLKIQPAKLEDSAVYLCAGSFLLGQETQYFGPGTRLLVL.

This clonotype occurred many times. The chain links TRBV12-3 or TRBV12-4 to TRBJ2-3, with TRBD2 as a possible D gene (6 bases). Trimming took off 5 bases at V and 1 base at J, with 13 bases between the two ends. The CDR3 spans 15 residues. CDR3 amino acids: CASSRGTLGTDTQYF. The DNA of the CDR3 is TGTGCCAGCAGTCGGGGGACTCTAGGCACAGATACGCAGTATTTT.

The V call is TRBV12-3 or TRBV12-4, the J call TRBJ1-1; weak D call: TRBD1 (6 bases). The ends were cut back, 6 bases at V and 1 base at J, with 15 bases in the middle. The CDR3 has 15 amino acids. The CDR3 DNA sequence: TGTGCCAGCAGGGCACAGGGCGTGCCGAACACTGAAGCTTTCTTT. Amino acid sequence: CASRAQGVPNTEAFF.

Many counts were recorded for this clonotype. The rearrangement joins TRBV3-1 to TRBJ1-4; tentatively, D is TRBD1 (6 bases). Germline CDR1 LGHDT, CDR2 YNNKEL (reference sequence). This CDR3 spans 14 amino acids. Between the trimmed V and J ends, which lost 2 bases and 5 bases, there was a span of 9 bases. CDR3 amino acids: CASSQNGQNEKLFF. The CDR3 DNA is TGTGCCAGCAGCCAAAACGGACAGAATGAAAAACTGTTTTTT.

This clonotype was seen ten or more times. The rearrangement joins TRBV28 to TRBJ2-5; D unclear. The germline V gene encodes CDR1 MDHEN and CDR2 SYDVKM. This CDR3 has 12 residues. V was cut by 10 bases and J by 6 bases, with 15 bases left in between. CDR3 loop: CATQIPEKTQYF. For the CDR3, the DNA is TGTGCCACCCAAATCCCCGAGAAGACCCAGTACTTC. Filled out from reference TRBV28 and TRBJ2-5, the complete variable domain reads DVKVTQSSRYLVKRTGEKVFLECVQDMDHENMFWYRQDPGLGLRLIYFSYDVKMKEKGDIPEGYSVSREKKERFSLILESASTNQTSMYLCATQIPEKTQYFGPGTRLLVL.

The chain links TRBV7-2 to TRBJ2-7; unclear D gene. Germline V gene data show CDR1 as SGHTA and CDR2 as FQGNSA. V lost 9 bases, J lost 2 bases, and 14 bases lay in between. The CDR3 loop spans 13 amino acids. The CDR3 nucleotides read TGTGCCAGTTCCTCGGAGCGAGCCTACGAGCAGTACTTC. It translates to CASSSERAYEQYF. Full variable domain (missing parts from reference TRBV7-2 and TRBJ2-7): GAGVSQSPSNKVTEKGKDVELRCDPISGHTALYWYRQSLGQGLEFLIYFQGNSAPDKSGLPSDRFSAERTGGSVSTLTIQRTQQEDSAVYLCASSSERAYEQYFGPGTRLTVT.

This clonotype was observed many times. This chain joins TRBV7-6 and TRBJ2-5, with a tentative D call TRBD1 (5 bases). The ends were cut back, 1 base at V and 2 bases at J, with 11 bases in the middle. The V gene's germline CDR1 is SGHVS and CDR2 FNYEAQ. The CDR3 covers 15 residues. The CDR3 region has the DNA TGTGCCAGCAGCTTAGAGGACACACCACAAGAGACCCAGTACTTC. Its translation is CASSLEDTPQETQYF.

This clonotype was seen many times. This sequence joins TRBV20-1 and TRBJ2-3; D may be TRBD2 (6 bases). The CDR3 has 13 amino acids. With 6 bases removed from V and 9 bases from J, the gap between germline ends came to 19 bases. Germline CDR1 and CDR2: DFQATT and SNEGSKA (reference sequence). The CDR3 protein is CSAPTPPSVTQYF. Here the CDR3 DNA reads TGCAGTGCCCCTACGCCCCCTAGCGTAACGCAGTATTTT.

The rearrangement uses TRBV29-1 and TRBJ2-7; 15 bases align to TRBD2. The J call may be wrong; the DNA end is better matched by TRBJ2-5. CDR3 size: 16 residues. Germline V CDR1 and CDR2: SQVTM, ANQGSEA. In DNA, the CDR3 is TGCAGCGGCCGAGGGACTAGCGGGAGGAGGCAAGAGACCCAGTACTTC. This codes for CSGRGTSGRRQETQYF.

This clonotype was recorded at least ten times. This chain joins TRBV5-1 and TRBJ1-2; 8 bases are a match to TRBD1. J lost 4 bases, V lost 1 base, and 3 bases had no gene match. Germline CDR1 reads SGHRS; CDR2 reads YFSETQ. The CDR3 contains 14 residues. CDR3 loop: CASSLSGQVYGYTF. The CDR3 bases are TGCGCCAGCAGCTTGTCGGGACAGGTCTATGGCTACACCTTC.

V usage is TRBV5-1 and J usage is TRBJ2-3; maybe TRBD2 (6 bases). Trimming took off 4 bases at V and 6 bases at J, with 18 bases between the two ends. This CDR3 spans 15 amino acids. Germline V CDR1 and CDR2: SGHRS, YFSETQ. The CDR3 DNA reads TGCGCCAGCAGCCCTGAGGGCGGGGCCGCGGATACGCAGTATTTT. Translated: CASSPEGGAADTQYF.

A few counts support this clonotype. The V gene is TRBV7-9, the J gene TRBJ1-2; D is perhaps TRBD1 (6 bases). This CDR3 has 14 amino acids. Trimming shortened V by 4 bases and J by 6 bases, and 15 bases separated the two germline ends. The germline V gene has CDR1 SEHNR and CDR2 FQNEAQ (reference sequence). This CDR3 is CASSSGTGTHGYTF. CDR3 in DNA: TGTGCCAGCAGCTCGGGCACAGGGACACATGGCTACACCTTC.

This clonotype was seen at least ten times. The chain joins TRBV6-6 to TRBJ1-2; D unclear. CDR3 size: 13 residues. V was clipped by 5 bases and J by 4 bases, with 11 bases between them. Germline assignment: CDR1 MNHNY and CDR2 SVGAGI (reference sequence). CDR3 region: CASSDPGFYGYTF. Written as DNA, the CDR3 is TGTGCCAGCAGTGACCCAGGTTTCTATGGCTACACCTTC.